Listed below are T cell receptor beta chains from one sample, sequenced in a study of cytomegalovirus exposure and HLA in healthy donors. Profiling relied on immunoSEQ multiplex PCR, and the TCRdb table lists in-frame clones only, not all of them. The sample contains more than 120,000 clones, around 85% of which appear only once. Specimen: PBMCs. Source of these receptors: a woman in her 30s in good health and CMV-seronegative. CDR3s leave out the opening cysteine and the closing phenylalanine or tryptophan.

v_gene	j_gene	CDR3aa
TRBV6-1	TRBJ1-5	ASSEAWGQGSQPQH
TRBV6-4	TRBJ2-6	ASSRGGSAGANVLT
TRBV2	TRBJ2-5	ASSGGASGQETQY
TRBV5-6	TRBJ2-1	ASRERKSWAYNEQF
TRBV10-2	TRBJ1-3	ASSEQGLGNTIY
TRBV7-2	TRBJ2-3	ASSLDSGSGTQY
TRBV10-3	TRBJ2-7	AISALSYEQY
TRBV10-3	TRBJ2-7	AISPSGGDYEQY
TRBV5-6	TRBJ1-6	ASSLARGGADSPLH
TRBV12-5	TRBJ1-6	ASSSRKEGRPPLH
TRBV25-1	TRBJ2-2	ASRGQGPTGELF
TRBV18	TRBJ1-3	ASSTRTGATGNTIY
TRBV18	TRBJ1-2	ASSPNPGANYGYT
TRBV5-4	TRBJ2-1	ASSNRGWGGDNEQF
TRBV5-1	TRBJ1-1	ASSLPGQGMVTEAF
TRBV7-2	TRBJ2-7	ASSFLEGGEQY
TRBV2	TRBJ2-3	ASSDGGVGADTQY
TRBV30	TRBJ1-5	AWGDSGQPQH
TRBV6-5	TRBJ1-5	ASSRGPNQPQH
TRBV19	TRBJ2-2	ASSISGNTGELF
TRBV5-1	TRBJ2-2	ASSTGGNTGELF
TRBV5-8	TRBJ1-5	ASIRRGNQPQH
TRBV5-6	TRBJ2-5	ASSLVGGETQY
TRBV12-5	TRBJ1-3	ASGLGQGAGNTIY
TRBV7-9	TRBJ1-2	SSTIDRWNGYT
TRBV2	TRBJ1-2	ASSELGQGFGYT